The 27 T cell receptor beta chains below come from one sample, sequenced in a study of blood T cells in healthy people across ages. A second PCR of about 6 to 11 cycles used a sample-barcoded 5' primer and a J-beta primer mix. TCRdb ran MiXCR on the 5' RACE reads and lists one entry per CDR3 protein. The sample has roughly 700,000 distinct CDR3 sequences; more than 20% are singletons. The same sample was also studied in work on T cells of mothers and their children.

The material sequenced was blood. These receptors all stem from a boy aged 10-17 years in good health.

CDR3 coding DNA: TGCGCCAGCAGCTACGGGACAACGAACACCGGGGAGCTGTTTTTT. Its translation: CASSYGTTNTGELFF. The V and J genes are TRBV5-1 and TRBJ2-2; tentatively, D is TRBD1 (6 bases). The CDR3 contains 15 residues. From germline, CDR1 is SGHRS and CDR2 YFSETQ. V lost 3 bases, J lost 0 bases, and 9 bases lay in between.

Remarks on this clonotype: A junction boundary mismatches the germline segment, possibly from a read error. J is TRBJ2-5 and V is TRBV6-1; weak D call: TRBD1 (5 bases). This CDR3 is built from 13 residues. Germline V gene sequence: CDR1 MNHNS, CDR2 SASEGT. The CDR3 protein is CASSEDRRRSSDF. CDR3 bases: TGTGCCAGCAGTGAAGACAGGAGAAGATCATCGGACTTC.

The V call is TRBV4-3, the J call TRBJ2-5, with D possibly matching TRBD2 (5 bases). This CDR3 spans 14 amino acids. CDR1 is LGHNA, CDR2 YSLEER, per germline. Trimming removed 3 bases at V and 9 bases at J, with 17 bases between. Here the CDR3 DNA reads TGCGCCAGCAGCCAGGGCTCAGCGGCAGGTGCCCAGTACTTC. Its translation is CASSQGSAAGAQYF.

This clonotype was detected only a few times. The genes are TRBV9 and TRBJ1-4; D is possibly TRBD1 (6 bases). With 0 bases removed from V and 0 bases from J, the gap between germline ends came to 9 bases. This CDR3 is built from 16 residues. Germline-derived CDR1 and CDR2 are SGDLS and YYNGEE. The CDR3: CASSVGQATTNEKLFF. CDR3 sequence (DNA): TGTGCCAGCAGCGTAGGACAGGCTACAACTAATGAAAAACTGTTTTTT.

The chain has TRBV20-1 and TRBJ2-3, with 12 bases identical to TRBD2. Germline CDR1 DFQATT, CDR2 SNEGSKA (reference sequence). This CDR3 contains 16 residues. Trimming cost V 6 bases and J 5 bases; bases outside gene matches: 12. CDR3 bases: TGCAGTGCCTACAGACTAGCGGGAGAAGTTGGAGATACGCAGTATTTT. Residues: CSAYRLAGEVGDTQYF.

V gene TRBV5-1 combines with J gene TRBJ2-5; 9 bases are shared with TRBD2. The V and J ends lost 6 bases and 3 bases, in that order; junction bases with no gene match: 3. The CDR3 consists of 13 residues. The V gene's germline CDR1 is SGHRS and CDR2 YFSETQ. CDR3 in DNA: TGCGCCAGCACTAGCGGGAATAAAGAGACCCAGTACTTC. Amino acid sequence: CASTSGNKETQYF.

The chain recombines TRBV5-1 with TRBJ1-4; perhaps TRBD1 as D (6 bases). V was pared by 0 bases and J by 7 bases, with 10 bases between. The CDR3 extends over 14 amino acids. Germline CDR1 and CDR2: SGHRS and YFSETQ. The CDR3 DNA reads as TGCGCCAGCAGCTTGGAGGGGGGGACTGAAAAACTGTTTTTT. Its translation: CASSLEGGTEKLFF. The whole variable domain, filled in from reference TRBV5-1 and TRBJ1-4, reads KAGVTQTPRYLIKTRGQQVTLSCSPISGHRSVSWYQQTPGQGLQFLFEYFSETQRNKGNFPGRFSGRQFSNSRSEMNVSTLELGDSALYLCASSLEGGTEKLFFGSGTQLSVL.

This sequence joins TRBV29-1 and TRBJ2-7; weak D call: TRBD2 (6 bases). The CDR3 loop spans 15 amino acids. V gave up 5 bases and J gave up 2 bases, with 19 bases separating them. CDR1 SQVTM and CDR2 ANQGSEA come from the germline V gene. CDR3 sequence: CSVSGLAQQTYEQYF. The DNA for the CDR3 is TGCAGCGTTTCGGGGCTAGCGCAACAAACCTACGAGCAGTACTTC.

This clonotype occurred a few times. CDR3 sequence (DNA): TGTGCCAGCAGTGACGCTAGGGGAGTCAATCAGCCCCAGCATTTT. Its translation: CASSDARGVNQPQHF. The chain couples TRBV6-4 to TRBJ1-5; weak D call: TRBD1 (5 bases). V lost 2 bases, J lost 3 bases, and 11 bases lay in between. This CDR3 contains 15 residues. From germline, CDR1 is MRHNA and CDR2 SNTAGT.

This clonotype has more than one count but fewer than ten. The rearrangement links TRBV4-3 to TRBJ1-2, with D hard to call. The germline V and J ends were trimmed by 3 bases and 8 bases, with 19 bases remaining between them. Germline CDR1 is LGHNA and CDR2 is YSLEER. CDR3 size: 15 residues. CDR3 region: CASSQYLDLSDGYTF. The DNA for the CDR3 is TGCGCCAGCAGCCAGTACCTGGACCTGTCTGACGGCTACACCTTC.

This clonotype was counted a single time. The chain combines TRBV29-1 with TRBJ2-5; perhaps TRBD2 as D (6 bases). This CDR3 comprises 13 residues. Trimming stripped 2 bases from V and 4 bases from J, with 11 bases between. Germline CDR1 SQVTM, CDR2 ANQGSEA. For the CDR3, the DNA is TGCAGCGTTGAAAGGCAGGGAGGAGAGACCCAGTACTTC. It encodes CSVERQGGETQYF.

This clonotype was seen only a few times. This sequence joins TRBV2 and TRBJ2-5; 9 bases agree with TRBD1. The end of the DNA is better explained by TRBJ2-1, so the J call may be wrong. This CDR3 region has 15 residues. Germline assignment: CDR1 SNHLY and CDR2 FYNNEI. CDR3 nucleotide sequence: TGTGCCAGCAGTTGGCCGGGACAGGGTGTCGACGAGCAGTTCTTC. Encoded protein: CASSWPGQGVDEQFF.

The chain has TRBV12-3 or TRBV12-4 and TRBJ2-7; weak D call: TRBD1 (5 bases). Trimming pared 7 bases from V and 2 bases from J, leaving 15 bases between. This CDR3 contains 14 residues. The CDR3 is CASNPWGPTYEQYF. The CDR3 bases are TGTGCCAGCAACCCCTGGGGCCCAACCTACGAGCAGTACTTC.

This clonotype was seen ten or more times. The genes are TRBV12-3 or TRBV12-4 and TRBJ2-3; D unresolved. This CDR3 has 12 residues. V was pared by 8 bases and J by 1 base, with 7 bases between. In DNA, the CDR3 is TGTGCCAGCTCTCTCCGCACAGATACGCAGTATTTT. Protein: CASSLRTDTQYF.

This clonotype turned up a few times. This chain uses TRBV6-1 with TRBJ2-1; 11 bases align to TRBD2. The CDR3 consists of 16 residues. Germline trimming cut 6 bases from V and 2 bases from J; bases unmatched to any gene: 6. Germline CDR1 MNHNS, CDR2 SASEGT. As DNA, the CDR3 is TGTGCCAGCAGGCGCCTTAGCGGGGGGGCCTACAATGAGCAGTTCTTC. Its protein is CASRRLSGGAYNEQFF.

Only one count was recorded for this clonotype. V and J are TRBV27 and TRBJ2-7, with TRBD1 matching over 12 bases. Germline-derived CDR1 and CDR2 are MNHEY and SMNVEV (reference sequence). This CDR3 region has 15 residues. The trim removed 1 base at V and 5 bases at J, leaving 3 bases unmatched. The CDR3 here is CASSLWGTGGDEQYF. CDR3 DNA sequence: TGTGCCAGCAGTTTATGGGGGACAGGGGGCGACGAGCAGTACTTC.

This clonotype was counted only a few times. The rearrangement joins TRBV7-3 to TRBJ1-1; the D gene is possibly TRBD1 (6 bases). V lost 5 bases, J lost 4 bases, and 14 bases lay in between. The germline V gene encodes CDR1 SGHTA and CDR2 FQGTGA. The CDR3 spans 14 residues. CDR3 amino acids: CASSPIAGATEAFF. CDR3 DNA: TGTGCCAGCAGCCCGATTGCAGGGGCCACTGAAGCTTTCTTT.

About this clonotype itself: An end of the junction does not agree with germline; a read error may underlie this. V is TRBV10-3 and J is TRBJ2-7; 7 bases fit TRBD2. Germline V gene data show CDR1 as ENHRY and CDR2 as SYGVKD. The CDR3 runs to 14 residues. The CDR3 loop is CPITPGLPGGEQYF. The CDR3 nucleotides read TGTCCCATCACCCCGGGACTACCTGGTGGGGAGCAGTACTTC.

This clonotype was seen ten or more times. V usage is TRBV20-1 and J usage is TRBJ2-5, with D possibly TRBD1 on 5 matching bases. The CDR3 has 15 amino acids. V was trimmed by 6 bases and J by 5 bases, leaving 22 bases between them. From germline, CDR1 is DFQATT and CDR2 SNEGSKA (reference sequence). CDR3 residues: CSAMDILHPGETQYF. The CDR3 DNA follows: TGCAGTGCAATGGACATTCTCCACCCAGGGGAGACCCAGTACTTC.

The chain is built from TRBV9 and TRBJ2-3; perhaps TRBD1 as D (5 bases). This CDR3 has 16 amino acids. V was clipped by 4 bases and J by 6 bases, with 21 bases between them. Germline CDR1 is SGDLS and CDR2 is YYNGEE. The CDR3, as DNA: TGTGCCAGCAGCTCCCGGTTGGACAACCCCGTCGATACGCAGTATTTT. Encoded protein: CASSSRLDNPVDTQYF. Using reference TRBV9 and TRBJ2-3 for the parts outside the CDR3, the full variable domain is DSGVTQTPKHLITATGQRVTLRCSPRSGDLSVYWYQQSLDQGLQFLIQYYNGEERAKGNILERFSAQQFPDLHSELNLSSLELGDSALYFCASSSRLDNPVDTQYFGPGTRLTVL.

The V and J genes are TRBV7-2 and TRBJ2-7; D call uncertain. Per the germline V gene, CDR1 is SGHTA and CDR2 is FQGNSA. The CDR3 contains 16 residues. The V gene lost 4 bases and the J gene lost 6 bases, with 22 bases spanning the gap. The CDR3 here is CASSSLRIWDLGEQYF. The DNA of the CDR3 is TGTGCCAGCAGCTCTCTCCGGATTTGGGATCTCGGCGAGCAGTACTTC.

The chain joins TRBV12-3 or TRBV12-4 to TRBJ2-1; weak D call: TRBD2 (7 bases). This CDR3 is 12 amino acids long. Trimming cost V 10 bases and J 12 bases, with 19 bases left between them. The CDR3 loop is CATQTGGGLQFF. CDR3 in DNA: TGTGCCACCCAGACAGGCGGGGGACTGCAGTTCTTC.

The CDR3: CASSTGTTAGEQFF. CDR3 sequence (DNA): TGTGCCAGCAGTACTGGGACTACAGCGGGTGAGCAGTTCTTC. V gene TRBV12-3 or TRBV12-4 combines with J gene TRBJ2-5, with 7 nucleotides matching TRBD2. Gene TRBJ2-1 matches the end of the DNA better, so the J call may be wrong. CDR3 size: 14 residues.

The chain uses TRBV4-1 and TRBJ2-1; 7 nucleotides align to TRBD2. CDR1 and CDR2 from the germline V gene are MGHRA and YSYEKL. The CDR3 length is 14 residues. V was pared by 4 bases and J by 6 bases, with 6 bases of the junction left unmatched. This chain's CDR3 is CASSLWEGPNEQFF. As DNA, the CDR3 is TGCGCCAGCAGCCTCTGGGAGGGACCCAATGAGCAGTTCTTC.

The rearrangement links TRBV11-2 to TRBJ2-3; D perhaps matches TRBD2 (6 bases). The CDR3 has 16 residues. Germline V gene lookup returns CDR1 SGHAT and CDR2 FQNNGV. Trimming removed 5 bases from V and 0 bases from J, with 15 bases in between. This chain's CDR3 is CASSPRREISTDTQYF. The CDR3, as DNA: TGTGCCAGCAGCCCCCGGAGGGAGATTAGCACAGATACGCAGTATTTT.

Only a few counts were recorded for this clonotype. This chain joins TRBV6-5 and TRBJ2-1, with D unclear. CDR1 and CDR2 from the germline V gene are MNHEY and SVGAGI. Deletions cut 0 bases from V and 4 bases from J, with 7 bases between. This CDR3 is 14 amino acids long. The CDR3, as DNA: TGTGCCAGCAGTTACTCCGGACCATACAATGAGCAGTTCTTC. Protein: CASSYSGPYNEQFF.

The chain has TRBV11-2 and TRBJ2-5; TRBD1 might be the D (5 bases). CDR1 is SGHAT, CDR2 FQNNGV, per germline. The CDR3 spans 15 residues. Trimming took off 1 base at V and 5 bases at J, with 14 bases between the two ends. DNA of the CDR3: TGTGCCAGCAGCTTAGGGACATCGTTAAGGGAGACCCAGTACTTC. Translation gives CASSLGTSLRETQYF. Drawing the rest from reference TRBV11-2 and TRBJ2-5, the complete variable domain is EAGVAQSPRYKIIEKRQSVAFWCNPISGHATLYWYQQILGQGPKLLIQFQNNGVVDDSQLPKDRFSAERLKGVDSTLKIQPAKLEDSAVYLCASSLGTSLRETQYFGPGTRLLVL.